Listed here are 27 T cell receptor beta chains from one sample, sequenced in a study of T-cell reconstitution after alpha-beta-depleted transplantation in children. During its preparation, the TCRbeta library received unique molecular identifiers. TCRdb fed the PCR reads into MiXCR, producing one record per CDR3 protein. The sample has about 580,000 distinct CDR3 sequences, about 21% seen once. The specimen was PBMCs, mostly from graft donor cells, collected 360 days after TCRalphabeta/CD19-depleted stem cell transplant. The origin of the receptors is a boy younger than two who had a stem cell transplant for acute myeloid leukemia, so the T cells may come from the graft donor.

V gene TRBV28 combines with J gene TRBJ2-3, with 8 bases fitting TRBD1. Germline loops: CDR1 MDHEN, CDR2 SYDVKM. The CDR3 loop spans 18 amino acids. Losses at the gene ends were 5 bases for V and 1 base for J; bases not matched to a gene: 14. CDR3 amino acids: CASSLPSDRGVGTDTQYF. CDR3 DNA: TGTGCCAGCAGTCTCCCCTCCGACAGGGGAGTCGGCACAGATACGCAGTATTTT.

The gene calls are TRBV20-1 and TRBJ2-2, with D unresolved. Per the germline V gene, CDR1 is DFQATT and CDR2 is SNEGSKA (reference sequence). V lost 3 bases and J 1 base, leaving 9 bases between the germline ends. The length of the CDR3 is 14 residues. The CDR3 reads CSASPEMNTGELFF. The CDR3 DNA reads as TGCAGTGCTAGCCCTGAGATGAACACCGGGGAGCTGTTTTTT.

This clonotype was seen a handful of times. This chain links TRBV6-5 with TRBJ2-5, with a tentative D call TRBD1 (5 bases). V lost 2 bases, J lost 2 bases, and 21 bases lay in between. CDR3 length equals 18 residues. The germline CDR1 and CDR2 sequences are MNHEY and SVGAGI. The CDR3 reads CASSYLRPSGLGQETQYF. In nucleotides, the CDR3 is TGTGCCAGCAGTTACCTACGGCCGTCAGGGCTGGGGCAAGAGACCCAGTACTTC.

This chain connects TRBV7-8 to TRBJ2-3; 7 bases map to TRBD2. The germline gives CDR1 SGHVS, CDR2 FQNEAQ. After removal of 5 bases from V and 6 bases from J, the junction contained 5 bases not matched to a gene. CDR3 length: 13 amino acids. The CDR3, as DNA: TGTGCCAGCAGCCGGGAGGTGGCGGATACGCAGTATTTT. This gives the protein CASSREVADTQYF.

As for this clonotype: One end of the junction fails to match germline, which may point to a read error. The rearrangement uses TRBV19 and TRBJ1-1; 8 positions agree with TRBD1. From germline, CDR1 is LNHDA and CDR2 SQIVND (reference sequence). CDR3 size: 14 residues. CDR3 DNA sequence: TGTGCCAGTAGTATCGGACAGGGAAACAGTGAAGCTTTCTTT. Its translation is CASSIGQGNSEAFF.

The chain employs TRBV6-5 and TRBJ2-5; D remains ambiguous. Germline V gene lookup returns CDR1 MNHEY and CDR2 SVGAGI. Between the trimmed V and J ends, which lost 2 bases and 2 bases, there was a span of 12 bases. The CDR3 contains 15 residues. CDR3 amino acids: CASSYLSLQQETQYF. CDR3 in DNA: TGTGCCAGCAGTTACCTTAGCCTGCAACAAGAGACCCAGTACTTC.

The table lists this clonotype with a few counts. The CDR3 DNA reads as TGCAGCGGGGGGGGACGAGGCTGGGATGGCTACACCTTC. It is translated as CSGGGRGWDGYTF. The V call is TRBV29-1, the J call TRBJ1-2; maybe TRBD1 (5 bases). V lost 7 bases and J 6 bases, leaving 18 bases between the germline ends. The CDR3 has 13 amino acids. The germline gives CDR1 SQVTM, CDR2 ANQGSEA.

V gene TRBV6-2 or TRBV6-3 combines with J gene TRBJ2-7; 13 bases map to TRBD2. The junction had 2 bases not matched to a gene; V was cut back by 6 bases and J by 6 bases. The CDR3 has 13 amino acids. Germline V gene data show CDR1 as MNHEY and CDR2 as SVGEGT. The CDR3 coding sequence is TGTGCCAGCAGGGGGACTAGCGGGGTCGAGCAGTACGTC. It encodes CASRGTSGVEQYV.

V usage is TRBV5-1 and J usage is TRBJ1-6; 7 bases map to TRBD1. The V segment lost 4 bases and the J segment 9 bases; nucleotides outside the gene matches: 7. Germline V gene data show CDR1 as SGHRS and CDR2 as YFSETQ. This CDR3 region has 14 residues. The CDR3 sequence: CASSPQGGSSPLHF. In DNA form, the CDR3 reads TGCGCCAGCAGCCCTCAGGGGGGGAGTTCACCCCTCCACTTT.

The rearrangement joins TRBV11-2 to TRBJ2-5, with unresolved D. The CDR3 consists of 13 residues. V was shortened by 6 bases and J by 5 bases, with 13 bases between the two germline ends. Germline CDR1 and CDR2: SGHAT and FQNNGV. The DNA for the CDR3 is TGTGCCAGCAGACGAACTAATTATGAGACCCAGTACTTC. It translates to CASRRTNYETQYF.

This clonotype appeared many times. The chain uses TRBV20-1 and TRBJ2-2, with 13 bases fitting TRBD2. Germline CDR1 is DFQATT and CDR2 is SNEGSKA (reference sequence). The CDR3 is made up of 14 amino acids. V lost 6 bases to trimming and J lost 7 bases; unmatched junction nucleotides: 5. The DNA for the CDR3 is TGCAGTGCCACTAGCGGGGGGGCCTTCGGGGAGCTGTTTTTT. This codes for CSATSGGAFGELFF.

The V gene is TRBV7-9, the J gene TRBJ2-3; D call uncertain. There are 14 residues in the CDR3. Per germline, CDR1 SEHNR and CDR2 FQNEAQ (reference sequence). Trimming took off 7 bases at V and 2 bases at J, with 13 bases between the two ends. The CDR3 region is CASTIAGFTDTQYF. The CDR3 DNA follows: TGTGCCAGCACAATCGCAGGCTTCACAGATACGCAGTATTTT.

This clonotype was seen at least ten times. CDR3 coding DNA: TGCGCCAGCAGCTTGGGTGGAGGCGTCGATACGCAGTATTTT. It codes for CASSLGGGVDTQYF. The rearrangement joins TRBV5-1 to TRBJ2-3, with D tentatively TRBD2 (5 bases). CDR3 length equals 14 residues. The V end was cut by 0 bases, the J end by 6 bases, with 11 bases between. Germline V lookup: CDR1 SGHRS, CDR2 YFSETQ.

The V call is TRBV20-1, the J call TRBJ1-1, with a weak D call TRBD1 (5 bases). Trimming took off 5 bases at V and 5 bases at J, with 18 bases between the two ends. Germline lookup yields CDR1 DFQATT and CDR2 SNEGSKA (reference sequence). The CDR3 is 14 residues long. This CDR3 reads CSADLVGVGTEAFF. The CDR3, as DNA: TGCAGTGCTGACCTGGTAGGGGTGGGGACTGAAGCTTTCTTT.

This clonotype was counted at least ten times. The chain joins TRBV7-9 to TRBJ2-3, with 11 nucleotides matching TRBD2. J was trimmed by 5 bases and V by 4 bases; bases with no gene match: 11. The CDR3 has 17 amino acids. CDR1 and CDR2 from the germline V gene are SEHNR and FQNEAQ (reference sequence). The CDR3 here is CASSSIQIAGGQDTQYF. DNA for the CDR3: TGTGCCAGCAGCTCGATTCAAATAGCGGGGGGGCAAGATACGCAGTATTTT.

This clonotype was picked up many times. In nucleotides, the CDR3 is TGCAGCGCCTTCGTGGATGGGTGGGAGACCCAGTACTTC. This translates into CSAFVDGWETQYF. The chain recombines TRBV29-1 with TRBJ2-5; no clear D. There are 13 residues in the CDR3. Trimming stripped 7 bases from V and 5 bases from J, with 17 bases between. Germline-derived CDR1 and CDR2 are SQVTM and ANQGSEA. Supplemented by reference TRBV29-1 and TRBJ2-5, the full variable domain reads SAVISQKPSRDICQRGTSLTIQCQVDSQVTMMFWYRQQPGQSLTLIATANQGSEATYESGFVIDKFPISRPNLTFSTLTVSNMSPEDSSIYLCSAFVDGWETQYFGPGTRLLVL.

This clonotype was found a few times. The CDR3 spells CASTVKPGQGNYEQYF. Written as DNA, the CDR3 is TGTGCCAGCACCGTCAAACCGGGACAGGGAAACTACGAGCAGTACTTC. The J gene is TRBJ2-7, the V gene TRBV2; 9 positions agree with TRBD1. Germline lookup yields CDR1 SNHLY and CDR2 FYNNEI. The CDR3 has 16 residues. V dropped 7 bases and J dropped 3; count of bases not matched to a gene: 13.

This clonotype has only a few counts. The rearrangement uses TRBV7-9 and TRBJ2-1; 8 bases line up with TRBD2. Germline loops: CDR1 SEHNR, CDR2 FQNEAQ (reference sequence). After removal of 1 base from V and 9 bases from J, the junction contained 8 bases not matched to a gene. This CDR3 comprises 15 residues. In DNA, the CDR3 is TGTGCCAGCAGCTTAGATCAGCGGGGGATGGGTGAGCAGTTCTTC. It yields the protein CASSLDQRGMGEQFF.

This clonotype was seen only a few times. The CDR3 loop reads CASIPLPWDTTNYGYTF. CDR3 in DNA: TGTGCCAGCATTCCCCTCCCCTGGGACACCACTAACTATGGCTACACCTTC. The chain combines TRBV28 with TRBJ1-2, with TRBD1 as a possible D gene (6 bases). Between the trimmed V and J ends, which lost 7 bases and 0 bases, there was a span of 21 bases. The CDR3 is made up of 17 amino acids. Germline V CDR1 and CDR2: MDHEN, SYDVKM.

At least ten counts were recorded for this clonotype. The gene calls are TRBV7-2 and TRBJ1-6, with D maybe TRBD1 (5 bases). Germline CDR1 reads SGHTA; CDR2 reads FQGNSA. The CDR3 runs 14 residues. The V and J ends lost 6 bases and 5 bases respectively, with 11 bases between them. CDR3 bases: TGTGCCAGCAGGGCAACGGGGGATAATTCACCCCTCCACTTT. It yields the protein CASRATGDNSPLHF. Full variable domain (outside the CDR3, taken from reference TRBV7-2 and TRBJ1-6): GAGVSQSPSNKVTEKGKDVELRCDPISGHTALYWYRQSLGQGLEFLIYFQGNSAPDKSGLPSDRFSAERTGGSVSTLTIQRTQQEDSAVYLCASRATGDNSPLHFGNGTRLTVT.

The CDR3 DNA sequence: TGTGCCAGCAGTTTATTGACTGGAGGGATCACCTACGAGCAGTACTTC. Its translation: CASSLLTGGITYEQYF. This chain links TRBV27 with TRBJ2-7, with a possible D match to TRBD2 (6 bases). This CDR3 is 16 amino acids long. CDR1 is MNHEY and CDR2 is SMNVEV in the germline V gene (reference sequence). Trimming took off 1 base at V and 2 bases at J, with 15 bases between the two ends.

This clonotype occurred a few times. The chain carries TRBV15 and TRBJ2-3, with D possibly being TRBD2 (6 bases). The germline V and J ends were trimmed by 0 bases and 2 bases, with 12 bases remaining between them. Germline V lookup: CDR1 LNHNV, CDR2 YYDKDF (reference sequence). The CDR3 spans 16 residues. In nucleotides, the CDR3 is TGTGCCACCAGCAGAGATCGGGACTTCTACACAGATACGCAGTATTTT. Its translation is CATSRDRDFYTDTQYF.

This clonotype was recorded many times. This chain uses TRBV2 with TRBJ2-3; D remains unclear. The germline CDR1 and CDR2 sequences are SNHLY and FYNNEI. The length of the CDR3 is 13 residues. V lost 3 bases and J lost 6, with 10 bases in between. CDR3 protein: CASSDFLGDTQYF. For the CDR3, the DNA is TGTGCCAGCAGTGACTTTCTCGGGGATACGCAGTATTTT.

The V call is TRBV11-1, the J call TRBJ2-7; 9 bases are a match to TRBD1. Germline V gene sequence: CDR1 SGHAT, CDR2 FQDESV (reference sequence). V lost 5 bases and J lost 4; bases outside the gene matches: 9. CDR3 length equals 15 residues. The CDR3 sequence: CASSPRRGQGYEQYF. The CDR3 DNA follows: TGTGCCAGCAGCCCCCGCCGCGGACAGGGGTACGAGCAGTACTTC.

V is TRBV7-6 and J is TRBJ1-2; D ambiguous. Germline CDR1 and CDR2: SGHVS and FNYEAQ. V was trimmed by 3 bases and J by 4 bases, leaving 9 bases between them. The CDR3 consists of 13 residues. CDR3 DNA sequence: TGTGCCAGCAGCTTGCCAGCCCTCTATGGCTACACCTTC. Amino acids: CASSLPALYGYTF.

The table lists this clonotype with a few counts. This CDR3 reads CASTLKQAGNTGELFF. The CDR3 DNA is TGTGCCAGTACCCTAAAACAGGCGGGGAACACCGGGGAGCTGTTTTTT. The chain combines TRBV19 with TRBJ2-2; TRBD1 or TRBD2 may be the D gene (5 bases each). With 7 bases removed from V and 1 base from J, the gap between germline ends came to 16 bases. Germline assignment: CDR1 LNHDA and CDR2 SQIVND (reference sequence). The CDR3 totals 16 residues.

This CDR3 reads CSAVGGDQETQYF. DNA of the CDR3: TGCAGTGCTGTTGGGGGGGATCAAGAGACCCAGTACTTC. The chain recombines TRBV20-1 with TRBJ2-5; 7 bases align to TRBD2. CDR3 size: 13 residues. Germline V lookup: CDR1 DFQATT, CDR2 SNEGSKA (reference sequence). V was pared by 5 bases and J by 2 bases, with 5 bases of the junction left unmatched.